This is a list of T cell receptor beta chains from one sample in a study of cytomegalovirus exposure and HLA in healthy donors. TCRdb's table, derived via immunoSEQ multiplex PCR, lists solely in-frame clones and lacks some. The sample lists under 200,000 clones, approximately 82% occurring once. The material sequenced was PBMCs. The receptors shown here come from a male donor in good health and CMV-seronegative. Each CDR3 is given with its conserved first and last residue. Each record gives: V gene, J gene, D gene, clone size, CDR3 protein, CDR3 DNA. A D gene is named only where the DNA matches it firmly. Rows give clone size only sometimes, using once, few, many, or a class for an expanded clone.

v_call: TRBV2; j_call: TRBJ1-6; d_call: NA; clone_size: NA; cdr3_aa: CASSETGNSPLHF; cdr3_nt: TGTGCCAGCAGTGAAACAGGCAATTCACCCCTCCACTTT
v_call: TRBV11-2; j_call: TRBJ1-3; d_call: NA; clone_size: NA; cdr3_aa: CASKQSSGNTIYF; cdr3_nt: TGTGCCAGCAAACAGAGCTCTGGAAACACCATATATTTT
v_call: TRBV10-2; j_call: TRBJ2-3; d_call: TRBD2; clone_size: NA; cdr3_aa: CASSGGATDTQYF; cdr3_nt: TGCGCCAGCAGCGGGGGGGCCACAGATACGCAGTATTTT
v_call: TRBV19; j_call: TRBJ1-6; d_call: NA; clone_size: NA; cdr3_aa: CASSIKAQTSPLHF; cdr3_nt: TGTGCCAGTAGTATCAAGGCACAGACCTCACCCCTCCACTTT
v_call: TRBV27; j_call: TRBJ1-3; d_call: NA; clone_size: NA; cdr3_aa: CASSLGVSGNTIYF; cdr3_nt: TGTGCCAGCAGTTTAGGAGTCTCTGGAAACACCATATATTTT
v_call: TRBV18; j_call: TRBJ1-4; d_call: NA; clone_size: NA; cdr3_aa: CASSPSDIPNEKLFF; cdr3_nt: TGTGCCAGCTCACCAAGTGACATCCCTAATGAAAAACTGTTTTTT
v_call: TRBV7-6; j_call: TRBJ2-2; d_call: NA; clone_size: NA; cdr3_aa: CASSFPYPFTGELFF; cdr3_nt: TGTGCCAGCAGCTTTCCCTACCCATTCACCGGGGAGCTGTTTTTT
v_call: TRBV28; j_call: TRBJ2-7; d_call: TRBD1; clone_size: NA; cdr3_aa: CASTGTAFYEQYF; cdr3_nt: TGTGCCAGCACCGGGACAGCCTTCTACGAGCAGTACTTC
v_call: TRBV7-8; j_call: TRBJ1-4; d_call: TRBD1; clone_size: NA; cdr3_aa: CASSSGTGGQEKLFF; cdr3_nt: TGTGCCAGCAGCTCGGGGACAGGGGGACAGGAAAAACTGTTTTTT
v_call: TRBV5-8; j_call: TRBJ2-1; d_call: TRBD2; clone_size: NA; cdr3_aa: CASSFPGLAGEIYNEQFF; cdr3_nt: TGTGCCAGCAGCTTCCCGGGACTAGCGGGGGAAATATACAATGAGCAGTTCTTC
v_call: TRBV7-9; j_call: TRBJ1-3; d_call: TRBD1; clone_size: NA; cdr3_aa: CASSPGTGIGNTIYF; cdr3_nt: TGTGCCAGCAGCCCCGGGACAGGGATTGGAAACACCATATATTTT
v_call: TRBV27; j_call: TRBJ1-1; d_call: TRBD1; clone_size: NA; cdr3_aa: CASSFGDRDTEAFF; cdr3_nt: TGTGCCAGCAGTTTTGGTGACAGGGACACTGAAGCTTTCTTT
v_call: TRBV11-3; j_call: TRBJ1-5; d_call: NA; clone_size: few; cdr3_aa: CASSPHRVPPNQPQHF; cdr3_nt: TGTGCCAGCAGCCCGCACAGAGTCCCCCCCAATCAGCCCCAGCATTTT
v_call: TRBV29-1; j_call: TRBJ2-7; d_call: TRBD1; clone_size: NA; cdr3_aa: CSVQPGQGFNEQYF; cdr3_nt: TGCAGCGTCCAACCGGGACAGGGGTTCAACGAGCAGTACTTC
v_call: TRBV6-5; j_call: TRBJ2-7; d_call: TRBD1; clone_size: once; cdr3_aa: CASSYSGTGNEQYF; cdr3_nt: TGTGCCAGCAGTTACTCGGGGACAGGGAACGAGCAGTACTTC
v_call: TRBV5-1; j_call: TRBJ2-1; d_call: TRBD1; clone_size: NA; cdr3_aa: CASSFGTGNNEQFF; cdr3_nt: TGCGCCAGCAGCTTCGGGACAGGGAACAATGAGCAGTTCTTC
v_call: TRBV4-2; j_call: TRBJ2-3; d_call: NA; clone_size: NA; cdr3_aa: CASSQEITGSTDTQYF; cdr3_nt: TGTGCCAGCAGCCAAGAAATCACAGGGAGCACAGATACGCAGTATTTT
v_call: TRBV28; j_call: TRBJ1-4; d_call: TRBD1; clone_size: NA; cdr3_aa: CASTYRTGEKLFF; cdr3_nt: TGTGCCAGCACCTACCGGACAGGTGAAAAACTGTTTTTT
v_call: TRBV6-1; j_call: TRBJ2-7; d_call: NA; clone_size: NA; cdr3_aa: CASSNRDTLSYEQYF; cdr3_nt: TGTGCCAGCAGTAACAGGGACACGCTCTCCTACGAGCAGTACTTC
v_call: TRBV28; j_call: TRBJ1-2; d_call: NA; clone_size: NA; cdr3_aa: CASSVPANYGYTF; cdr3_nt: TGTGCCAGCAGTGTTCCAGCGAACTATGGCTACACCTTC
v_call: TRBV5-6; j_call: TRBJ2-2; d_call: TRBD2; clone_size: NA; cdr3_aa: CATGRMSGGPHGELFF; cdr3_nt: TGTGCCACTGGGAGGATGAGCGGGGGTCCTCACGGGGAGCTGTTTTTT
v_call: TRBV28; j_call: TRBJ1-2; d_call: NA; clone_size: NA; cdr3_aa: CASSLPIPSPGGYTF; cdr3_nt: TGTGCCAGCAGTTTACCCATACCATCTCCAGGTGGCTACACCTTC
v_call: TRBV5-6; j_call: TRBJ1-1; d_call: NA; clone_size: few; cdr3_aa: CASSFGQFMNTEAFF; cdr3_nt: TGTGCCAGCAGTTTTGGACAGTTCATGAACACTGAAGCTTTCTTT
v_call: TRBV7-3; j_call: TRBJ2-1; d_call: NA; clone_size: NA; cdr3_aa: CASSLSPGPQNEQFF; cdr3_nt: TGTGCCAGCAGCCTCAGTCCAGGCCCCCAAAATGAGCAGTTCTTC
v_call: TRBV6-5; j_call: TRBJ2-7; d_call: TRBD2; clone_size: NA; cdr3_aa: CASSYGGGSPYEQYF; cdr3_nt: TGTGCCAGCAGTTACGGGGGGGGGTCTCCCTACGAGCAGTACTTC
v_call: TRBV27; j_call: TRBJ2-2; d_call: TRBD1; clone_size: NA; cdr3_aa: CASSLSEQGAVGELFF; cdr3_nt: TGTGCCAGCAGTTTAAGCGAACAGGGGGCGGTCGGGGAGCTGTTTTTT
v_call: TRBV6-6; j_call: TRBJ1-3; d_call: NA; clone_size: NA; cdr3_aa: CASSPGGQGNTIYF; cdr3_nt: TGTGCCAGCAGCCCCGGGGGGCAAGGAAACACCATATATTTT
v_call: TRBV27; j_call: TRBJ2-7; d_call: TRBD2; clone_size: NA; cdr3_aa: CASSRFTSGSFYEQYF; cdr3_nt: TGTGCCAGCAGTAGATTCACTAGCGGGAGCTTCTACGAGCAGTACTTC
v_call: TRBV6-1; j_call: TRBJ2-5; d_call: TRBD1; clone_size: NA; cdr3_aa: CASSDPDREETQYF; cdr3_nt: TGTGCCAGCAGTGATCCGGACAGGGAAGAGACCCAGTACTTC
v_call: TRBV2; j_call: TRBJ1-5; d_call: TRBD1; clone_size: medium-sized; cdr3_aa: CASSEGQLSNQPQHF; cdr3_nt: TGTGCCAGCAGTGAGGGACAGCTCTCGAATCAGCCCCAGCATTTT
v_call: TRBV11-1; j_call: TRBJ2-3; d_call: TRBD2; clone_size: NA; cdr3_aa: CASSPWTSGTDTQYF; cdr3_nt: TGTGCCAGCAGCCCTTGGACTAGCGGCACAGATACGCAGTATTTT
v_call: TRBV7-8; j_call: TRBJ1-1; d_call: NA; clone_size: NA; cdr3_aa: CASSLGVTEAFF; cdr3_nt: TGTGCCAGCAGCTTAGGAGTTACTGAAGCTTTCTTT
v_call: TRBV7-6; j_call: TRBJ2-3; d_call: NA; clone_size: NA; cdr3_aa: CASSLGTDPDTQYF; cdr3_nt: TGTGCCAGCAGCTTAGGAACAGACCCAGATACGCAGTATTTT
v_call: TRBV2; j_call: TRBJ2-2; d_call: TRBD1; clone_size: NA; cdr3_aa: CASSRQGTNTGELFF; cdr3_nt: TGTGCCAGCAGTAGACAGGGAACGAACACCGGGGAGCTGTTTTTT
v_call: TRBV19; j_call: TRBJ2-1; d_call: TRBD2; clone_size: few; cdr3_aa: CASTSVGRDEQFF; cdr3_nt: TGTGCCAGTACCTCGGTGGGGAGGGATGAGCAGTTCTTC
v_call: TRBV28; j_call: TRBJ1-3; d_call: NA; clone_size: NA; cdr3_aa: CASSAGGLSGNTIYF; cdr3_nt: TGTGCCAGCAGCGCCGGAGGGCTCTCTGGAAACACCATATATTTT
v_call: TRBV5-4; j_call: TRBJ1-2; d_call: NA; clone_size: NA; cdr3_aa: CASSGRQGKDGYTF; cdr3_nt: TGTGCCAGCAGCGGGCGGCAGGGGAAAGACGGCTACACCTTC
v_call: TRBV10-3; j_call: TRBJ2-5; d_call: TRBD1; clone_size: once; cdr3_aa: CAISGAGTVKETQYF; cdr3_nt: TGTGCCATCAGTGGCGCCGGGACAGTAAAAGAGACCCAGTACTTC
v_call: TRBV4-1; j_call: TRBJ1-6; d_call: NA; clone_size: NA; cdr3_aa: CASSQAFRGTKSYNSPLHF; cdr3_nt: TGCGCCAGCAGCCAAGCCTTCCGAGGGACAAAGTCCTATAATTCACCCCTCCACTTT
v_call: TRBV2; j_call: TRBJ2-5; d_call: TRBD1; clone_size: NA; cdr3_aa: CASSELGQGAGETQYF; cdr3_nt: TGTGCCAGCAGTGAACTGGGTCAGGGGGCCGGAGAGACCCAGTACTTC
v_call: TRBV9; j_call: TRBJ2-5; d_call: TRBD2; clone_size: NA; cdr3_aa: CASSPTSGGGLQYF; cdr3_nt: TGTGCCAGCAGTCCGACTAGCGGGGGAGGCCTGCAGTACTTC
v_call: TRBV7-8; j_call: TRBJ2-3; d_call: TRBD1; clone_size: few; cdr3_aa: CASIPLKDRSTDTQYF; cdr3_nt: TGTGCCAGCATCCCTTTAAAGGACAGGTCCACAGATACGCAGTATTTT
v_call: TRBV18; j_call: TRBJ2-5; d_call: NA; clone_size: once; cdr3_aa: CASSPPAGMETQYF; cdr3_nt: TGTGCCAGCTCACCACCCGCAGGGATGGAGACCCAGTACTTC
v_call: TRBV13; j_call: TRBJ1-1; d_call: NA; clone_size: once; cdr3_aa: CASSYTRDTEAFF; cdr3_nt: TGTGCCAGCAGCTACACTAGGGATACTGAAGCTTTCTTT
v_call: TRBV7-3; j_call: TRBJ2-1; d_call: TRBD2; clone_size: NA; cdr3_aa: CASSLKERGGLGGNEQFF; cdr3_nt: TGTGCCAGCAGCTTAAAAGAGCGGGGGGGCCTGGGGGGCAATGAGCAGTTCTTC
v_call: TRBV6-1; j_call: TRBJ2-7; d_call: TRBD1; clone_size: few; cdr3_aa: CASSFGTAYEQYF; cdr3_nt: TGTGCCAGCAGTTTCGGGACAGCCTACGAGCAGTACTTC